This T cell receptor (beta chain) was profiled in a study of PD-1 blockade in mismatch repair-deficient tumors. Whole-study results and caveats: Tumor-resident clones, often undetectable pretreatment in blood, expanded then contracted after pembrolizumab.

Deletions cut 8 bases from V and 4 bases from J, with 12 bases between. Germline CDR1 reads MDHEN; CDR2 reads SYDVKM. The CDR3 totals 13 residues. As for time point: approximately 9-day in vitro stimulation with candidate neoantigen peptide 5. A roughly 11-day in vitro culture was run per each of several reactive peptides. This clone has a single count. Antigen specificity is unknown. Assay used: immunoSEQ multiplex PCR; TCRdb lists only in-frame clones, some missing. This sample has approximately 15,000 clones, with approximately 80% found just once. The source was cells cultured in vitro, collected from a patient treated with pembrolizumab. This clonotype was obtained from an adult with mismatch repair-deficient cancer. This chain joins TRBV28 and TRBJ1-5; D is undetermined. The CDR3 nucleotides read TGTGCCAGCGGACCGAACCTTAATCAGCCCCAGCATTTT. It specifies CASGPNLNQPQHF.